This T cell receptor beta chain appears in the sequencing data of a study of shared clonotypes between healthy human individuals. Overall study: Each donor's CD8 memory used one plate, CD8 naive two, each CD4 subset three. Study results and limitations: In several donors, around 4.5% of naive CD4 clonotypes appeared in common.

A remark on this clone: What it recognizes is unknown.

Per germline, CDR1 SEHNR and CDR2 FQNEAQ (reference sequence). V lost 1 base and J lost 6, with 15 bases in between. This CDR3 is 15 amino acids long. It was CD45RO-negative cells, positively selected for CCR7, that made up naive CD8 cells, with terminally differentiated effector memory CD45RA+ cells excluded. TCRdb's table, derived via immunoSEQ multiplex PCR, lists solely in-frame clones and lacks some. The sample yields some 2 million clones, over 85% seen once. What was sequenced was naive CD8+ T cells sorted from blood. The sequence was obtained from a man aged 18 to 30 in good health. The J gene is TRBJ1-2, the V gene TRBV7-9, with D unclear. The CDR3 region has the DNA TGTGCCAGCAGCTTAGTAAACGAGGAAGTCCATGGCTACACCTTC. Its translation: CASSLVNEEVHGYTF.